The 9 T cell receptor beta chains listed next were all sequenced from one sample in a study of T-cell reconstitution after alpha-beta-depleted transplantation in children. Preparation of the TCRbeta library was carried out with unique molecular identifiers. TCRdb analysed the PCR reads with MiXCR anew, one entry per CDR3 protein. The sample has 600,000 to 700,000 distinct CDR3 sequences, under 15% seen once; the top ten hold 0.75% to 0.85%. Specimen: PBMCs, collected before TCRalphabeta/CD19-depleted stem cell transplant. These receptors were taken from a girl under 10 years old with congenital amegakaryocytic thrombocytopenia, due to receive a stem cell transplant.

This clonotype came up many times. This chain joins TRBV20-1 and TRBJ2-1; 9 bases map to TRBD2. Looked up from germline, CDR1 is DFQATT and CDR2 is SNEGSKA (reference sequence). The CDR3 is made up of 18 amino acids. The V gene end was trimmed by 2 bases and the J gene end by 1 base; junction bases not matched to a gene: 12. CDR3 in amino acids: CSARLAGSLSMSYNEQFF. CDR3 nucleotide sequence: TGCAGTGCTAGACTAGCGGGGTCCCTGAGTATGTCCTACAATGAGCAGTTCTTC.

This chain joins TRBV29-1 and TRBJ2-4; no reliable D call. The V end was cut by 7 bases, the J end by 4 bases, with 11 bases between. The CDR3 length is 12 residues. Germline V gives CDR1 SQVTM, CDR2 ANQGSEA. The CDR3 sequence is CSAIWEKNIQYF. CDR3 nucleotide sequence: TGCAGCGCCATATGGGAAAAAAACATTCAGTACTTC.

This chain links TRBV11-2 with TRBJ2-5; no clear D gene. The CDR3 spans 13 residues. V was clipped by 1 base and J by 5 bases, with 8 bases between them. CDR1 is SGHAT, CDR2 FQNNGV, per germline. Written as DNA, the CDR3 is TGTGCCAGCAGCTTAGTTGAGGTCGAGACCCAGTACTTC. Translation gives CASSLVEVETQYF.

This clonotype was recorded many times. The gene calls are TRBV7-9 and TRBJ2-3; a possible D gene is TRBD2 (5 bases). The CDR3 runs 15 residues. Germline loops: CDR1 SEHNR, CDR2 FQNEAQ (reference sequence). Trimming took 1 base from V and 3 from J, leaving 11 bases between them. As DNA, the CDR3 is TGTGCCAGCAGCTTAGTTGCCCTAGCTACAGATACGCAGTATTTT. Translation gives CASSLVALATDTQYF.

The chain has TRBV10-3 and TRBJ2-5, with 9 bases aligning to TRBD2. The CDR3 is 13 residues long. V was clipped by 7 bases and J by 10 bases; unmatched bases: 10. Germline V gene sequence: CDR1 ENHRY, CDR2 SYGVKD. DNA of the CDR3: TGTGCCATCAAAGCTAGCGGGAAGGAGGGCCAGTACTTC. Translated: CAIKASGKEGQYF.

This clonotype showed up many times. The V call is TRBV20-1, the J call TRBJ1-1, with TRBD1 as a possible D gene (5 bases). The CDR3 is 19 residues long. Per the germline V gene, CDR1 is DFQATT and CDR2 is SNEGSKA (reference sequence). The V end lost 3 bases, the J end lost 1 base, and 27 bases lay between the germline ends. The CDR3: CSARVIGIVWRGQNTEAFF. In nucleotides, the CDR3 is TGCAGTGCTAGGGTTATAGGTATTGTGTGGAGGGGCCAGAACACTGAAGCTTTCTTT.

The chain employs TRBV12-3 or TRBV12-4 and TRBJ1-1, with TRBD1 as a possible D gene (5 bases). Trimming removed 4 bases from V and 0 bases from J, with 18 bases in between. The length of the CDR3 is 17 residues. CDR3 in amino acids: CASSSGRKGPMNTEAFF. CDR3 sequence (DNA): TGTGCCAGCAGTTCCGGGCGGAAGGGGCCTATGAACACTGAAGCTTTCTTT.

This clonotype was found a few times. The chain couples TRBV15 to TRBJ2-1; the match to TRBD2 covers 9 bases. The CDR3 loop spans 17 amino acids. Per the germline V gene, CDR1 is LNHNV and CDR2 is YYDKDF (reference sequence). Germline trimming cut 0 bases from V and 6 bases from J; bases unmatched to any gene: 9. CDR3 residues: CATSRDLSGRWVNEQFF. In DNA form, the CDR3 reads TGTGCCACCAGCAGAGATTTGAGCGGGAGGTGGGTCAATGAGCAGTTCTTC. The whole variable domain, remainder taken from reference TRBV15 and TRBJ2-1, is DAMVIQNPRYQVTQFGKPVTLSCSQTLNHNVMYWYQQKSSQAPKLLFHYYDKDFNNEADTPDNFQSRRPNTSFCFLDIRSPGLGDTAMYLCATSRDLSGRWVNEQFFGPGTRLTVL.

Ten or more counts support this clonotype. The CDR3 sequence is CASSKTYEQYF. The DNA for the CDR3 is TGTGCCAGCAGTAAGACCTACGAGCAGTACTTC. The J gene is TRBJ2-7, the V gene TRBV28; D not certain. The CDR3 covers 11 residues. CDR1 and CDR2 (germline): MDHEN, SYDVKM. Trimming stripped 5 bases from V and 2 bases from J, with 4 bases between.